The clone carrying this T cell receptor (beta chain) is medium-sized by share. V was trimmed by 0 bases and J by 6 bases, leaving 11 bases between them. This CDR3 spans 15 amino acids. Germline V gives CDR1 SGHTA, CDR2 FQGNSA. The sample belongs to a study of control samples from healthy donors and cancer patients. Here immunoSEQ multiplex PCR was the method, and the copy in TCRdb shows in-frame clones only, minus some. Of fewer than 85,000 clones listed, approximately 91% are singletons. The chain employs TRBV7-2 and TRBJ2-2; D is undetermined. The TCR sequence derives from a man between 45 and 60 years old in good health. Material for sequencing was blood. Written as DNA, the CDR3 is TGTGCCAGCAGCTTAGCGGGTGGGTTCCCCGGGGAGCTGTTTTTT. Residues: CASSLAGGFPGELFF.